Listed here are 3 T cell receptor beta chains from one sample, sequenced in a study of breast tumors, draining lymph nodes, adjacent tissues. Breast cancer patients provided tissue from their axillary draining lymph nodes. TCRdb re-called the multiplex PCR reads through MiXCR, storing one row per CDR3 protein. The profile shows around 230,000 distinct CDR3 sequences, nearly 35% of them singletons. The sample taken for sequencing was axillary lymph node tissue. The receptors were sampled from a female donor with breast cancer. Some clones in this sample may be carry-over from other donors' samples.

Ten or more counts support this clonotype. The rearrangement uses TRBV12-3 or TRBV12-4 and TRBJ2-7; D is ambiguous. The CDR3 sequence is 14 residues long. The ends were cut back, 2 bases at V and 1 base at J, with 9 bases in the middle. CDR3 protein: CASSLQFPSYEQYF. CDR3 nucleotides: TGTGCCAGCAGTTTACAATTTCCGTCCTACGAGCAGTACTTC.

This clonotype was counted ten times or more. The chain is built from TRBV19 and TRBJ1-2; D unclear. V lost 3 bases and J 7 bases, leaving 6 bases between the germline ends. Germline CDR1 LNHDA, CDR2 SQIVND (reference sequence). This CDR3 spans 11 amino acids. This CDR3 is CASSIFGGYTF. In DNA form, the CDR3 reads TGTGCCAGTAGTATTTTCGGTGGCTACACCTTC.

At least ten counts were recorded for this clonotype. The chain joins TRBV7-9 to TRBJ2-3, with D possibly matching TRBD2 (6 bases). This CDR3 is 15 amino acids long. Germline CDR1 and CDR2: SEHNR and FQNEAQ (reference sequence). V shed 3 bases and J shed 1 base, with 11 bases lying between them. DNA for the CDR3: TGTGCCAGCAGCTTGGAGGGAACGGGCACAGATACGCAGTATTTT. Translation gives CASSLEGTGTDTQYF.